This T cell receptor beta chain was sequenced for a study of blood T cell repertoires in COVID-19. Study information: From the United States, Italy and Spain came samples of acute and convalescent COVID-19. Sample material is recorded as cDNA or gDNA derived from T cells, B-cell-depleted T cells, or PBMCs.

Authors' methods: It was from reference gene primer amplification that nucleated cell counts were estimated. Profiled with immunoSEQ multiplex PCR; TCRdb holds only in-frame clones, not every one. That table is the source of V, J and clone size, and D and trimming were worked out from the DNA. There are around 310,000 clones in the sample; about nine tenths occur only once, and around 12% lies in the top ten. V gave up 1 base and J gave up 6 bases, with 11 bases separating them. Germline-derived CDR1 and CDR2 are SGDLS and YYNGEE. This CDR3 spans 13 amino acids. Sequencing was performed on peripheral blood. The clonotype comes from a woman in her sixties or seventies with acute or convalescent COVID-19. The gene calls are TRBV9 and TRBJ2-7; D might be TRBD1 (5 bases). The DNA for the CDR3 is TGTGCCAGCAGCGTAAGGCAGGGTACCGAGCAGTACTTC. Translation gives CASSVRQGTEQYF.